In this sample, the clone carrying this TCR beta chain turned up once. With survey level as its setting, the immunoSEQ assay was v3.0. Using immunoSEQ multiplex PCR, the repertoire was profiled, and TCRdb retains in-frame clones only, with some absent. Of tens of thousands of clones listed, about 86% were seen once; the top ten hold 4% to 5%. This sample was taken from a study of long-term antiretroviral therapy in people with HIV. The germline V gene has CDR1 ENHRY and CDR2 SYGVKD. This CDR3 contains 15 residues. Trimming removed 4 bases from V and 1 base from J; junction bases left unmatched: 6. Specimen: unsorted PBMCs, collected 1.3 years after starting antiretroviral therapy. The chain combines TRBV10-3 with TRBJ1-1; 7 positions agree with TRBD1. The source of this sequence is a man in his sixties with HIV. CDR3 nucleotides: TGTGCCATCAGTGGAGGGACAGCTTCGAACACTGAAGCTTTCTTT. Encoded protein: CAISGGTASNTEAFF.